The clone carrying this TCR beta chain was recorded a few times. Its antigen is undetermined. TCRdb re-analysed the 5' RACE reads in MiXCR, keeping a single row per CDR3 protein. The sample contains around 130,000 distinct CDR3 sequences, about 6.5% of which appear only once. The data derive from a study of T-cell memory formation after mild COVID-19. Study conclusions and caveats: Later expanders leaned CD4+, whereas day 15 to 85 contracting clones were balanced CD4/CD8.

The CDR3 runs to 15 residues. V was clipped by 1 base and J by 4 bases, with 13 bases between them. Germline lookup yields CDR1 MGHRA and CDR2 YSYEKL. The source material was PBMCs or a T cell subset sorted from them (not recorded which). This sequence joins TRBV4-1 and TRBJ2-5; a possible D gene is TRBD2 (5 bases). The TCR originated in an adult woman who had mild COVID-19 (a few samples of this study predate the infection). Cell type and time point are not known. The CDR3 loop is CASSQVEGVRETQYF. The CDR3 DNA sequence: TGCGCCAGCAGCCAAGTTGAGGGTGTCCGAGAGACCCAGTACTTC.